This T cell receptor beta chain was profiled in a study of T cells expressing NK-cell markers. TCRdb re-called the 5' RACE reads; one entry per CDR3 protein, DNA not given. With 400,000 or so distinct CDR3 sequences in the sample, the ten largest clones hold around a tenth. From germline, CDR1 is MNHEY and CDR2 SMNVEV (reference sequence). The CDR3 is 14 amino acids. The chain couples TRBV27 to TRBJ2-7; without DNA, the TCRdb call of TRBD1 cannot be checked. This TCR derives from a woman in her forties or fifties in good health. The sample was blood T cells: a sorted CD56 or NKG2C T cell subset, CD4+ or CD8+ T cells, or bulk PBMC T cells (not recorded which). The chain's CDR3 is CASRVTGGPYEQYF.